This TCR beta chain was identified in a study of spatial heterogeneity in lung cancer. The study, taken as a whole, reports: Ubiquitous expanded tumor TCRs surfaced in blood more at resection than they did at follow-up.

Time point: sample taken at primary tumor resection. In each case, whole RNA from tumor, nontumor lung or frozen PBMC was sequenced unsorted. Samples were obtained from roughly 65 donors, all untreated early-stage non-small cell lung cancer patients. Each CDR3 protein is one row after TCRdb ran MiXCR on the 5' RACE reads. The sample has some 85,000 distinct CDR3 sequences, around 21% seen once. With regard to this clonotype: Its antigen is not identified.

The sample was PBMCs, taken at surgery. This receptor was obtained from a male donor with early-stage non-small cell lung cancer.

Here the CDR3 reads CASSGLAGGSNEQYF. CDR3 in DNA: TGTGCCAGCAGCGGACTAGCGGGAGGGTCCAACGAGCAGTACTTC. The chain links TRBV3-1 to TRBJ2-7, with 15 positions matching TRBD2. Germline trimming cut 5 bases from V and 5 bases from J; bases unmatched to any gene: 4. The CDR3 contains 15 residues. Germline lookup yields CDR1 LGHDT and CDR2 YNNKEL (reference sequence).